Described below is a single T cell receptor beta chain sequence and its context. One junction end disagrees with the germline gene, perhaps due to a read error. This sample stems from a study of blood T cell repertoires in COVID-19. Whole-study context: Some COVID-19 samples were acute and others convalescent; all came from the United States, Italy and Spain.

Profiling relied on immunoSEQ multiplex PCR, and the TCRdb table lists in-frame clones only, not all of them. The sample carries under 350,000 clones, 85% to 90% recorded once. The CDR3 runs 11 residues. Source material: peripheral blood. V and J are TRBV12-3 or TRBV12-4 and TRBJ1-1; D is ambiguous. This clonotype originated in a man aged 35-49 years with acute or convalescent COVID-19. The CDR3 protein is CASSFNSEAFF. The CDR3, as DNA: TGTGCCAGCAGTTTTAACAGTGAAGCTTTCTTT.